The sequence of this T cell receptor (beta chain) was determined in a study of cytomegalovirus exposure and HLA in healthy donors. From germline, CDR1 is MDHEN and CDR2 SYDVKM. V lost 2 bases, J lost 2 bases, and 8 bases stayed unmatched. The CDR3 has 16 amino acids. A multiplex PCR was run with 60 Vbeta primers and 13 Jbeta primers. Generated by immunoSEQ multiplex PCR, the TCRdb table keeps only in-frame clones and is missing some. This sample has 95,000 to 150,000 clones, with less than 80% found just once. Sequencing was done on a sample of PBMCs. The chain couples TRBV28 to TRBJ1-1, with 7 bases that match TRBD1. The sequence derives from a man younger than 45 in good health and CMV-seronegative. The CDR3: CASSLVSYRGNTEAFF. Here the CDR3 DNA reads TGTGCCAGCAGTTTAGTAAGTTACAGGGGTAACACTGAAGCTTTCTTT.